This TCR beta chain was identified in a study of CD8+CD57+ T cells in acquired aplastic anemia. Using genomic DNA as the template, TCR beta VDJ and CDR3 profiling was carried out. A single record per CDR3 protein comes from TCRdb applying MiXCR to the reads. The table records some 45,000 distinct CDR3 sequences, 55% to 80% of them present only once. General study points: Patients and controls were not found to differ significantly in CD8+ Simpson's diversity. Patients and controls turned out to have twenty-nine CD8+ CDR3 sequences in common.

This clonotype is labeled medium-sized. As yet, its antigen is unknown. The material sequenced was sorted CD4+, CD8+, or CD8+CD57+ T cells (not recorded which) from PBMCs. The clonotype was recovered from a human donor in good health, serving as a control.

CDR3 protein: CASSLSPGSSYNEQFF. The CDR3, as DNA: TGTGCCAGCAGCTTATCCCCTGGAAGCTCCTACAATGAGCAGTTCTTC. The chain combines TRBV11-2 with TRBJ2-1; no clear D. V shed 2 bases and J shed 0 bases, with 11 bases lying between them. The germline CDR1 and CDR2 sequences are SGHAT and FQNNGV. The CDR3 sequence is 16 residues long.